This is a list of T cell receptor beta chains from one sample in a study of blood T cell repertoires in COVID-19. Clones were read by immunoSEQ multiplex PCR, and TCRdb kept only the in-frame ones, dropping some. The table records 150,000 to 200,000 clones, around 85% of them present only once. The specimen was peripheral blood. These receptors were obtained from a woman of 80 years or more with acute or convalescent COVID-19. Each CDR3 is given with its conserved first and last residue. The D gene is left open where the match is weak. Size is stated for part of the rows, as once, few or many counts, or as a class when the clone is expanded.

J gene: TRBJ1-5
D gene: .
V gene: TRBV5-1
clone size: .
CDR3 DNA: TGCGCCAGCAGCTCGATGCCCGGGTTTTCGGGGAATCAGCCCCAGCATTTT
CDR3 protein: CASSSMPGFSGNQPQHF

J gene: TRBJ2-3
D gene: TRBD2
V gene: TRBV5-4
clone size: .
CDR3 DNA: TGTGCCAGCAGCTGGGCCGGGGCTAGCGGGGGCACAGATACGCAGTATTTT
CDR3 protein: CASSWAGASGGTDTQYF

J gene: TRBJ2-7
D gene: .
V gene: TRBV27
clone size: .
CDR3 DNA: TGTGCCAGCAGTTCGGGACTTGTCAGGGAGCAGTACTTC
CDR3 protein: CASSSGLVREQYF

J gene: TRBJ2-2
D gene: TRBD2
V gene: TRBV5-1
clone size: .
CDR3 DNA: TGCGCCAGCAGCTTGGCCGGCGGGGGGGCCGGGGAGCTGTTTTTT
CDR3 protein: CASSLAGGGAGELFF

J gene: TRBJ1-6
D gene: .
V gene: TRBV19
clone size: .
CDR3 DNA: TGTGCCAGTAGCCGTACAAGGGGGTATTCACCCCTCCACTTT
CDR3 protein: CASSRTRGYSPLHF

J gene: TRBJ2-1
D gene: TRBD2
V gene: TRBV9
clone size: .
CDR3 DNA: TGTGCCAGCAGCGTAGCAAAGGCGGGGGGTTACAATGAGCAGTTCTTC
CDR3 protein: CASSVAKAGGYNEQFF

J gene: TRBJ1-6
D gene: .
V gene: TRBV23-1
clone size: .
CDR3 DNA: TGCGCCAGCAGTCGCACCCGAGGGCTGGGGAATTCACCCCTCCACTTT
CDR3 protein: CASSRTRGLGNSPLHF

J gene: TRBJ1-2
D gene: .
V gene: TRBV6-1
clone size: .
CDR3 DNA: TGTGCCAGCAGTGAAACCCCCGGTTGGGGGCGCGAGTATGGCTACACCTTC
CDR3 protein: CASSETPGWGREYGYTF

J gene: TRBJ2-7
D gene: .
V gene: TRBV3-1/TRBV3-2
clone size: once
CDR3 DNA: TGTGCCAGCAGCCCCGGGATCGCCCTCTACGAGCAGTACTTC
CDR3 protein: CASSPGIALYEQYF

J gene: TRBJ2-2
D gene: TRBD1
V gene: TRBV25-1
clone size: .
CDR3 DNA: TGTGCCAGCAGTGAATCCGACAGGGGTTCCGGGGAGCTGTTTTTT
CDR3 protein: CASSESDRGSGELFF

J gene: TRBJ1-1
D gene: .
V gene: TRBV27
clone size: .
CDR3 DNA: TGTGCCAGCAGTTTGTCTCTCTTCACTGAAGCTTTCTTT
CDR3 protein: CASSLSLFTEAFF

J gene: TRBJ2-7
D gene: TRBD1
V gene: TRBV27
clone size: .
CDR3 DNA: TGTGCCAGCAGTTTATCGTTGGACAGGGGGATCTACGAGCAGTACTTC
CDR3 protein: CASSLSLDRGIYEQYF

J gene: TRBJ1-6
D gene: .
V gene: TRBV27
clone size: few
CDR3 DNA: TGTGCCAGCAGTTTATCCCGGGGTGGGAATTCACCCCTCCACTTT
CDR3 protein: CASSLSRGGNSPLHF

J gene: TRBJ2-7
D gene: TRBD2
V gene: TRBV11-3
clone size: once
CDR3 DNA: TGTGCCAGCAGCCCTACCGGGACTAGCTACGAGCAGTACTTC
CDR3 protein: CASSPTGTSYEQYF

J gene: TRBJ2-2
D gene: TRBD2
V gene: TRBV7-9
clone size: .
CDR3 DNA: TGTGCCAGCAGCCCAAGGACTAGCGCGAACACCGGGGAGCTGTTTTTT
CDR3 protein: CASSPRTSANTGELFF

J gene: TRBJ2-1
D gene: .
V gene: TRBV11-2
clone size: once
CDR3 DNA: TGTGCCAGCAGTCTTAGCCCACAGGGACGTTCCTACAATGAGCAGTTCTTC
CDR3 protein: CASSLSPQGRSYNEQFF

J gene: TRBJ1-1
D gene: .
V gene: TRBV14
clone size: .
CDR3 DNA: TGTGCCAGCAGCTTAAGGGGAAACACTGAAGCTTTCTTT
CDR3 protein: CASSLRGNTEAFF

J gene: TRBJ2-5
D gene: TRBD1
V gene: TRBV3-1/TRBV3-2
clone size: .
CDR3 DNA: TGTGCCAGCAGCCAAGTCGGGTCAGGGGGTGATGAGACCCAGTACTTC
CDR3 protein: CASSQVGSGGDETQYF

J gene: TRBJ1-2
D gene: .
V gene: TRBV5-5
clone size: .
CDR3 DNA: TGTGCCAGCAGCTTGGCCCCCGGGGTTTCGTATGGCTACACCTTC
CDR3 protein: CASSLAPGVSYGYTF

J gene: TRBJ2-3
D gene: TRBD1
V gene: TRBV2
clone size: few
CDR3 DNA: TGTGCCAGCAGGCTACAGGGGCACAACACAGATACGCAGTATTTT
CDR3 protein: CASRLQGHNTDTQYF

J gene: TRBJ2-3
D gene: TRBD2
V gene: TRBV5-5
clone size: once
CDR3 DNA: TGTGCCAGCAGCTCCCTAGCGGGAGCAGCAGATACGCAGTATTTT
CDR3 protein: CASSSLAGAADTQYF

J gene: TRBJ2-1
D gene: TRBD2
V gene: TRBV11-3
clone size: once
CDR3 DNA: TGTGCCAGCAGTTACGGGACTAGGGGTGAGCAGTTCTTC
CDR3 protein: CASSYGTRGEQFF

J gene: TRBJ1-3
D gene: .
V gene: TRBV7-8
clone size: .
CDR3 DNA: TGTGCCAGCAGCTCCCTACCGGACTTCTCTGGAAACACCATATATTTT
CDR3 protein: CASSSLPDFSGNTIYF

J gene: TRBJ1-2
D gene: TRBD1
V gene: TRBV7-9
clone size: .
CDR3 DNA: TGTGCCAGCAGCTCAGGGGGCGGGGAGAAGAGCTATGGCTACACCTTC
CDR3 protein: CASSSGGGEKSYGYTF

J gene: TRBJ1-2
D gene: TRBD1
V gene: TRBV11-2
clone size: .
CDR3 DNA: TGTGCCAGCAGTCCCCGAGGGACAGGGGTCGCGCGGAGCTATGGCTACACCTTC
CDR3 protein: CASSPRGTGVARSYGYTF

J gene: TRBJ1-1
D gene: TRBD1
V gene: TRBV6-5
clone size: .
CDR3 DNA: TGTGCCAGCAGTCCCCGGACAGGAGGGCGAGGTGAAGCTTTCTTT
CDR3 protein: CASSPRTGGRGEAFF

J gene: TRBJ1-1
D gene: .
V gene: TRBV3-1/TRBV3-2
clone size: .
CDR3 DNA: TGTGCCAGCAGCCAAGAAAGGCGGACTGAAGCTTTCTTT
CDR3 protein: CASSQERRTEAFF

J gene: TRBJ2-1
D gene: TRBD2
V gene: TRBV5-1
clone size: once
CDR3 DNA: TGCGCCAGCAGCTTGGTTTTCGGCGGGGGGGCCTACAATGAGCAGTTCTTC
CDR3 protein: CASSLVFGGGAYNEQFF

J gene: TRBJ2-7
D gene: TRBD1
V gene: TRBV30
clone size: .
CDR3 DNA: TGTGCCTCCTCCGGGACAGGGTTCATATACGAGCAGTACTTC
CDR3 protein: CASSGTGFIYEQYF

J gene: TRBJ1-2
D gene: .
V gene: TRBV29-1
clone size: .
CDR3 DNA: TGCAGCGCCACGGGGAGTAGGGGCTACACCTTC
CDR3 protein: CSATGSRGYTF

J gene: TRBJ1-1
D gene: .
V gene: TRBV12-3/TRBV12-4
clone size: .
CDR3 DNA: TGTGCCAGCAGCCTAACAGGGAGTACTGAAGCTTTCTTT
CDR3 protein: CASSLTGSTEAFF

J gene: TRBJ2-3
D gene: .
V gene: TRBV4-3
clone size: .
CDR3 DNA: TGCGCCAGCAGCCAAGCTCAACTGGATACGCAGTATTTT
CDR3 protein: CASSQAQLDTQYF

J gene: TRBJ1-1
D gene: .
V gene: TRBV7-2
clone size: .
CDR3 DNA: TGTGCCAGCAGCTTAACAGGGACTACTGGGAACACTGAAGCTTTCTTT
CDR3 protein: CASSLTGTTGNTEAFF

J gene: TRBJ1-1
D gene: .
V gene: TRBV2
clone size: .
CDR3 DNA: TGTGCCAGCGGGTGGAGGACGGGTTTGAACACTGAAGCTTTCTTT
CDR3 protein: CASGWRTGLNTEAFF

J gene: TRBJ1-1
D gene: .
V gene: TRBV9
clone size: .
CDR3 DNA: TGTGCCAGCAGCCAACAAGAGGGCACTGAAGCTTTCTTT
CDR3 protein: CASSQQEGTEAFF

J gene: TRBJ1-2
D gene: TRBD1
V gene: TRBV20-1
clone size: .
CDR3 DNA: TGCAGTGCTACCCGGGACAGCGGCTACACCTTC
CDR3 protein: CSATRDSGYTF

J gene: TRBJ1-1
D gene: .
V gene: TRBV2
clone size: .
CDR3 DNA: TGTGCCAGCAGTGAGGCACGGCGGGCTTTCTTT
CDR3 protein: CASSEARRAFF

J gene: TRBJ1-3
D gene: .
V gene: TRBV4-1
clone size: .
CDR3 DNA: TGCGCCAGCAGCCAAGAGCAGACCGGGGGGGGGCTGGTTGGAAACACCATATATTTT
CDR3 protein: CASSQEQTGGGLVGNTIYF

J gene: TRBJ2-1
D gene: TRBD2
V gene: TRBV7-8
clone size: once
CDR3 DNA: TGTGCCAGCAGCTTAGCGCTAGGACCGCGCGGGAGATATTCCTACAATGAGCAGTTCTTC
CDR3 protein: CASSLALGPRGRYSYNEQFF

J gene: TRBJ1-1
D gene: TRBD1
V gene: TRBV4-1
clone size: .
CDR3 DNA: TGCGCCAGCAGCCAAGAGAGAGGGGGGACAGCTGATGAAGCTTTCTTT
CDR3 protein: CASSQERGGTADEAFF

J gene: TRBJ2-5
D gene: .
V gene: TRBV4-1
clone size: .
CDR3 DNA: TGCGCCAGCAGCCAAGGGATAAGGGGGGGGGCCACGGAGACCCAGTACTTC
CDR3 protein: CASSQGIRGGATETQYF

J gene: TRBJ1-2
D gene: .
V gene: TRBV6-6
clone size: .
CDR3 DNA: TGTGCCAGCAGGGAACAGGGTTTTAACTATGGCTACACCTTC
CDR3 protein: CASREQGFNYGYTF

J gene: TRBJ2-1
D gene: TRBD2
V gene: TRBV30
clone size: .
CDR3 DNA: TGTGCCTGGACAGGACTAGCGGGGAGGAGCTCCTACAATGAGCAGTTCTTC
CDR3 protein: CAWTGLAGRSSYNEQFF

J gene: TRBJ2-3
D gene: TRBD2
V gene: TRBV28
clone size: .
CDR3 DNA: TGTGCCAGCAGCCTGCTAGCGGATAGCACAGATACGCAGTATTTT
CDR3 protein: CASSLLADSTDTQYF

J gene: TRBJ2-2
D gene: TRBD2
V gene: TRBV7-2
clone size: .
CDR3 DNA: TGTGCCAGCAGCTTAGCACTAGCGGACACCGGGGAGCTGTTTTTT
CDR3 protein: CASSLALADTGELFF

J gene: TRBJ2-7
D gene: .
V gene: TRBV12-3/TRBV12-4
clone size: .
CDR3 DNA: TGTGCCAGCAGCTCAGGGTATGGACGCGAGCAGTACTTC
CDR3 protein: CASSSGYGREQYF

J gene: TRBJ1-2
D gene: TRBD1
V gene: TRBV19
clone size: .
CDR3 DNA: TGTGCCAGTAGTATCCCGAGACAGGGAATAGGAGGCTACACCTTC
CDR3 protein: CASSIPRQGIGGYTF